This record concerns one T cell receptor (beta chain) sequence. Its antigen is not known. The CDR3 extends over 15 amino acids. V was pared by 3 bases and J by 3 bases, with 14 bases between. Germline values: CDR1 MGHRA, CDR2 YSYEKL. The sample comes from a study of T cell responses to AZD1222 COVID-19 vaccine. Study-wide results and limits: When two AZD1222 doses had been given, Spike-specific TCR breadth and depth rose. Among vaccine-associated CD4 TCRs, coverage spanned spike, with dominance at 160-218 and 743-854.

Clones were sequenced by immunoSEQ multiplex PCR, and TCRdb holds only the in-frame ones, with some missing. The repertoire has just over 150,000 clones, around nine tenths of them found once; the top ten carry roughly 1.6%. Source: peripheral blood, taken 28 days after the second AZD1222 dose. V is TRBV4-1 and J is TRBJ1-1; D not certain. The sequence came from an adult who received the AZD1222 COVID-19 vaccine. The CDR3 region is CASSQAPEGDTEAFF. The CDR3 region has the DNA TGCGCCAGCAGCCAGGCACCGGAGGGAGACACTGAAGCTTTCTTT.